One sample yielded the 5 T cell receptor beta chains listed below, sequenced in a study of Ad26.COV2.S vaccination and SARS-CoV-2 variants. Treatment in this sample: roughly 18 received Ad26.COV2.S at low or high dose, single or two shots; roughly 5 received placebo; per-sample allocation not given. Sampling happened 63 days after the first vaccine or placebo injection. Profiled with immunoSEQ multiplex PCR; TCRdb holds only in-frame clones, not every one. This table has 500,000 or so clones, nearly 90% appearing once. Sequenced here: peripheral blood, sampled in a trial of Ad26.COV2.S vaccine versus placebo. These receptors were obtained from a person aged 18-65 years who received the Ad26.COV2.S COVID-19 vaccine or a placebo.

This sequence joins TRBV15 and TRBJ2-3; TRBD1 aligns across 7 bases. Looked up from germline, CDR1 is LNHNV and CDR2 is YYDKDF (reference sequence). The CDR3 is made up of 17 amino acids. V gave up 3 bases and J gave up 5 bases; unmatched junction bases: 14. The CDR3 nucleotides are TGTGCCACCAGCAGGAAGTGGGGTGAGGGGGCTGGAGATACGCAGTATTTT. This encodes CATSRKWGEGAGDTQYF.

The chain joins TRBV7-6 to TRBJ1-6; D is ambiguous. CDR1 and CDR2 from the germline V gene are SGHVS and FNYEAQ. V gave up 4 bases and J gave up 7 bases, with 14 bases separating them. CDR3 size: 15 residues. CDR3 in DNA: TGTGCCAGCAGCTCCCTCCGGGGAAGCAATTCACCCCTCCACTTT. Translating gives CASSSLRGSNSPLHF.

The V call is TRBV7-2, the J call TRBJ2-7, with TRBD2 identical over 9 bases. Trimming removed 3 bases from V and 5 bases from J; junction bases left unmatched: 8. The germline gives CDR1 SGHTA, CDR2 FQGNSA. This CDR3 is 15 amino acids long. The CDR3: CASSFYGRGGNEQYF. CDR3 bases: TGTGCCAGCAGCTTTTATGGGCGGGGGGGCAACGAGCAGTACTTC.

V and J are TRBV4-1 and TRBJ2-7; the D gene is possibly TRBD2 (5 bases). The germline V gene has CDR1 MGHRA and CDR2 YSYEKL. Trimming shortened V by 4 bases and J by 7 bases, and 20 bases separated the two germline ends. The CDR3 covers 15 residues. The CDR3 DNA is TGCGCCAGCAGCCTCTCCCAAAGCGGTAGCAGGGAGCAGTACTTC. Protein product: CASSLSQSGSREQYF.

The chain is built from TRBV4-3 and TRBJ1-4, with D perhaps TRBD1 (5 bases). The V end lost 2 bases, the J end lost 7 bases, and 14 bases lay between the germline ends. This CDR3 contains 15 residues. CDR1 and CDR2 from the germline V gene are LGHNA and YSLEER. The CDR3 sequence is CASSQTPGRGEKLFF. CDR3 bases: TGCGCCAGCAGCCAAACCCCAGGGAGAGGTGAAAAACTGTTTTTT.